This T cell receptor (beta chain) is drawn from a study of blood T cell repertoires in COVID-19. Overall study: Samples of COVID-19 (acute and convalescent) were obtained from the United States, Italy and Spain. In each case, the material was cDNA or gDNA derived from T cells, B-cell-depleted T cells, or PBMCs.

In the original workflow: By means of reference gene primer amplification, nucleated cell counts were estimated. Assay used: immunoSEQ multiplex PCR; TCRdb lists only in-frame clones, some missing. V and J calls and clone size are as listed in that table; D and trimming were resolved from the DNA. Of fewer than 120,000 clones listed, approximately 85% were seen once; the top ten hold 16%. With V trimmed by 4 bases and J by 0 bases, 12 bases remained unmatched. Germline-derived CDR1 and CDR2 are SGHNT and YENEEA. The CDR3 runs 19 residues. This clonotype originated in a woman aged 55-70 years with acute or convalescent COVID-19. The genes are TRBV11-3 and TRBJ1-6, with 7 bases that match TRBD1. Sequenced sample: peripheral blood. CDR3 residues: CASSSQGIQVDSYNSPLHF. For the CDR3, the DNA is TGTGCCAGCAGCTCACAGGGGATCCAGGTTGACTCCTATAATTCACCCCTCCACTTT.